The 25 T cell receptor beta chains below were found in one sample sequenced in a study of shared clonotypes between healthy human individuals. Naive CD8 cells lacked CD45RO, underwent positive selection for CCR7 and left out terminally differentiated effector memory CD45RA+ cells. This table comes from immunoSEQ multiplex PCR, and its TCRdb copy is limited to in-frame clones, with some not included. Of 650,000 to 800,000 clones in the sample, about 90% were seen once. Sequencing used naive CD8+ T cells sorted from blood. These receptors were collected from a man aged 25-45 years in good health.

This chain joins TRBV7-2 and TRBJ2-1; 9 nucleotides agree with TRBD2. The CDR3 is 18 amino acids. The germline gives CDR1 SGHTA, CDR2 FQGNSA. The V segment lost 5 bases and the J segment 0 bases; nucleotides outside the gene matches: 11. CDR3 residues: CASSQNSYSGSSYNEQFF. In DNA, the CDR3 is TGTGCCAGCAGCCAAAACTCGTATAGCGGGAGCTCCTACAATGAGCAGTTCTTC.

This sequence joins TRBV19 and TRBJ2-7, with D unclear. Germline assignment: CDR1 LNHDA and CDR2 SQIVND (reference sequence). This CDR3 spans 13 amino acids. V was clipped by 1 base and J by 3 bases, with 7 bases between them. For the CDR3, the DNA is TGTGCCAGTAGTATAGTCAGCTTCTACGAGCAGTACTTC. This codes for CASSIVSFYEQYF.

This clone appeared once. V usage is TRBV6-5 and J usage is TRBJ2-5; D possibly matches TRBD1 or TRBD2 (6 bases each). CDR1 is MNHEY and CDR2 is SVGAGI in the germline V gene. The CDR3 spans 15 residues. Trimming removed 0 bases at V and 5 bases at J, with 13 bases between. The CDR3 nucleotides are TGTGCCAGCAGTTACTCACCCGGGGGCATGGAGACCCAGTACTTC. Encoded protein: CASSYSPGGMETQYF.

V gene TRBV7-9 combines with J gene TRBJ2-5; a possible D gene is TRBD2 (5 bases). The germline V gene encodes CDR1 SEHNR and CDR2 FQNEAQ (reference sequence). The CDR3 covers 14 residues. V gave up 5 bases and J gave up 0 bases, with 10 bases separating them. The CDR3 sequence is CASSPPSYQETQYF. The DNA of the CDR3 is TGTGCCAGCAGCCCCCCTAGCTACCAAGAGACCCAGTACTTC.

The rearrangement joins TRBV28 to TRBJ1-5; D gene uncertain. Trimming pared 4 bases from V and 3 bases from J, leaving 10 bases between. The germline gives CDR1 MDHEN, CDR2 SYDVKM. The CDR3 extends over 14 amino acids. In DNA, the CDR3 is TGTGCCAGCAGTTCCATTGCTACCAATCAGCCCCAGCATTTT. Encoded protein: CASSSIATNQPQHF.

The rearrangement uses TRBV4-1 and TRBJ2-7, with D possibly being TRBD2 (5 bases). This CDR3 is 15 amino acids long. V was pared by 4 bases and J by 4 bases, with 17 bases between. CDR1 MGHRA and CDR2 YSYEKL come from the germline V gene. The CDR3 DNA reads TGCGCCAGCAGCCTCCGGCGAGGGTTGGAGTACGAGCAGTACTTC. As protein: CASSLRRGLEYEQYF.

The V and J genes are TRBV4-3 and TRBJ2-5; TRBD2 matches 9 bases. Germline-derived CDR1 and CDR2 are LGHNA and YSLEER. The CDR3 spans 13 residues. Germline trimming cut 4 bases from V and 7 bases from J; bases unmatched to any gene: 4. CDR3 region: CASSLGTSPTQYF. The CDR3 nucleotides read TGCGCCAGCAGCCTCGGGACTAGCCCGACCCAGTACTTC.

The chain links TRBV27 to TRBJ2-3, with a tentative D call TRBD1 (5 bases). In germline, CDR1 is MNHEY, CDR2 SMNVEV (reference sequence). The V and J ends lost 4 bases and 4 bases respectively, with 21 bases between them. This CDR3 has 17 residues. Here the CDR3 reads CASSSIPFSRVADTQYF. The CDR3 DNA follows: TGTGCCAGCAGTTCCATTCCTTTTTCCAGGGTAGCAGATACGCAGTATTTT.

This clone showed up just a few times. This chain connects TRBV5-4 to TRBJ2-7; maybe TRBD2 (5 bases). With 4 bases removed from V and 3 bases from J, the gap between germline ends came to 14 bases. The CDR3 spans 14 residues. The germline gives CDR1 SGHNT, CDR2 YYREEE (reference sequence). The CDR3 coding sequence is TGTGCCAGCAGCGGAAGGACGGGGAGCTACGAGCAGTACTTC. Translating it yields CASSGRTGSYEQYF.

This clone was counted between two and nine times. The germline gene is not matched at one end of the junction; a read error may be the cause. The chain carries TRBV19 and TRBJ1-5, with 7 nucleotides matching TRBD1. Per the germline V gene, CDR1 is LNHDA and CDR2 is SQIVND (reference sequence). The CDR3 extends over 17 amino acids. The DNA of the CDR3 is TGTGCCAGCAGAATTAGCGGGACAGTCAATAGCGATCAGCCCCAGCATTTT. It is translated as CASRISGTVNSDQPQHF.

The chain combines TRBV28 with TRBJ2-1; D is possibly TRBD2 (6 bases). Germline V lookup: CDR1 MDHEN, CDR2 SYDVKM. The CDR3 consists of 13 residues. V dropped 8 bases and J dropped 7 bases, with 15 bases sitting between them. CDR3 DNA sequence: TGTGCCAGCCTTTCTCTCCGGGAGAATGAGCAGTTCTTC. It encodes CASLSLRENEQFF.

The gene calls are TRBV2 and TRBJ2-7; D is perhaps TRBD2 (6 bases). The CDR3 has 14 amino acids. Trimming pared 7 bases from V and 1 base from J, leaving 14 bases between. Germline V lookup: CDR1 SNHLY, CDR2 FYNNEI. In DNA, the CDR3 is TGTGCCAGCATAGGTCCTAGCGTTTCCTACGAGCAGTACTTC. Protein sequence: CASIGPSVSYEQYF.

As for this clone: Other DNA sequences in this specimen translate into the identical CDR3. The J gene is TRBJ1-1, the V gene TRBV11-2, with D perhaps matching TRBD1 (6 bases). The V end was cut by 1 base, the J end by 4 bases, with 10 bases between. The germline V gene has CDR1 SGHAT and CDR2 FQNNGV. This CDR3 comprises 14 residues. CDR3 in amino acids: CASSLGRGGTEAFF. CDR3 nucleotide sequence: TGTGCCAGCAGCTTAGGCAGGGGCGGCACTGAAGCTTTCTTT.

The chain uses TRBV28 and TRBJ2-1; 7 nucleotides align to TRBD2. The germline gives CDR1 MDHEN, CDR2 SYDVKM. J lost 0 bases, V lost 3 bases, and 8 bases had no gene match. This CDR3 has 17 residues. The DNA of the CDR3 is TGTGCCAGCAGTTTGGTGCGGCGGGAGATCTCCTACAATGAGCAGTTCTTC. This encodes CASSLVRREISYNEQFF.

The V gene is TRBV27, the J gene TRBJ2-5; D possibly matches TRBD1 or TRBD2 (6 bases each). V was pared by 3 bases and J by 5 bases, with 13 bases between. Per germline, CDR1 MNHEY and CDR2 SMNVEV (reference sequence). The CDR3 extends over 14 amino acids. CDR3 region: CASSFRGVWETQYF. The CDR3 DNA sequence: TGTGCCAGCAGTTTTAGGGGGGTTTGGGAGACCCAGTACTTC.

The chain joins TRBV27 to TRBJ1-5, with unresolved D. The CDR3 totals 15 residues. Germline assignment: CDR1 MNHEY and CDR2 SMNVEV (reference sequence). Trimming stripped 5 bases from V and 1 base from J, with 12 bases between. The CDR3 coding sequence is TGTGCCAGCAGTCCCAGTTCGGGGAGCAATCAGCCCCAGCATTTT. Its translation is CASSPSSGSNQPQHF.

This clone was observed once. This chain connects TRBV2 to TRBJ2-7, with 9 bases fitting TRBD1. The CDR3 sequence is 14 residues long. Germline V gene data show CDR1 as SNHLY and CDR2 as FYNNEI. V shed 8 bases and J 6 bases; nucleotides not matched to a gene: 11. CDR3 region: CASEKTGTGLEQYF. CDR3 DNA: TGTGCCAGCGAAAAAACCGGGACAGGGCTCGAGCAGTACTTC.

J is TRBJ2-5 and V is TRBV7-6; the match to TRBD1 covers 7 bases. The V gene end was trimmed by 5 bases and the J gene end by 3 bases; junction bases not matched to a gene: 6. Germline values: CDR1 SGHVS, CDR2 FNYEAQ. This CDR3 contains 14 residues. The CDR3 nucleotides are TGTGCCAGCAGCAAGACAGGGAAAGAAGAGACCCAGTACTTC. Its protein is CASSKTGKEETQYF.

The gene calls are TRBV6-4 and TRBJ2-5; D not certain. Germline V gene sequence: CDR1 MRHNA, CDR2 SNTAGT. CDR3 size: 14 residues. Between the trimmed V and J ends, which lost 0 bases and 5 bases, there was a span of 10 bases. The CDR3: CASSDSGLGETQYF. As DNA, the CDR3 is TGTGCCAGCAGTGACTCAGGGCTGGGGGAGACCCAGTACTTC.

The chain carries TRBV7-6 and TRBJ2-1; the match to TRBD2 covers 8 bases. The ends lost 1 base at V and 10 bases at J; junction bases unmatched: 9. Germline values: CDR1 SGHVS, CDR2 FNYEAQ. This CDR3 has 15 residues. The CDR3 DNA reads as TGTGCCAGCAGCTTAGGACCAGCGGGAGTAGACGAGCAGTTCTTC. Translation: CASSLGPAGVDEQFF.

This clone was seen just once. The gene calls are TRBV13 and TRBJ2-1; 12 bases are a match to TRBD2. The junction had 15 bases not matched to a gene; V was cut back by 5 bases and J by 4 bases. The CDR3 covers 19 residues. The germline V gene has CDR1 PRHDT and CDR2 FYEKMQ (reference sequence). CDR3 nucleotide sequence: TGTGCCAGCAGCCCCAGAGTGGGCCTAGCGGGAGGGCCGTACAATGAGCAGTTCTTC. Amino acids: CASSPRVGLAGGPYNEQFF.

The count of this clone is one. V usage is TRBV6-5 and J usage is TRBJ1-2; TRBD1 is a possible D gene (6 bases). Trimming stripped 6 bases from V and 2 bases from J, with 16 bases between. The CDR3 extends over 15 amino acids. The V gene's germline CDR1 is MNHEY and CDR2 SVGAGI. The CDR3 DNA follows: TGTGCCAGCAGGGGACGGACAGAGATGAACTATGGCTACACCTTC. Its translation is CASRGRTEMNYGYTF.

The chain combines TRBV6-6 with TRBJ2-7; unclear D gene. The V gene lost 6 bases and the J gene lost 4 bases, with 7 bases spanning the gap. Germline-derived CDR1 and CDR2 are MNHNY and SVGAGI (reference sequence). This CDR3 has 11 residues. CDR3 sequence (DNA): TGTGCCAGCAGCATAGAGTACGAGCAGTACTTC. Protein product: CASSIEYEQYF.

The chain links TRBV15 to TRBJ1-2; TRBD1 might be the D (5 bases). The V and J ends lost 0 bases and 8 bases respectively, with 25 bases between them. Germline V gene sequence: CDR1 LNHNV, CDR2 YYDKDF (reference sequence). The CDR3 length is 18 residues. The CDR3 sequence is CATSRDPGLISGFLGYTF. The CDR3 coding sequence is TGTGCCACCAGCAGAGACCCGGGACTAATCTCCGGATTTTTGGGCTACACCTTC.

The rearrangement joins TRBV30 to TRBJ1-1, with D hard to call. This CDR3 contains 12 residues. The V and J ends lost 0 bases and 10 bases respectively, with 12 bases between them. Germline loops: CDR1 GTSNPN, CDR2 SVGIG (reference sequence). The CDR3 region has the DNA TGTGCCTGGAGTGTACTTGGACCAGGAGCTTTCTTT. The encoded protein is CAWSVLGPGAFF.